This T cell receptor beta chain was observed in a study of tumor-infiltrating lymphocytes in localized non-small cell lung cancer (dated by TCRdb to about 2021). Some background on the complete study: Patients whose samples were collected after neoadjuvant chemotherapy, as well as both smokers and never-smokers and several histologies, were included in the cohort. From each patient came resected tumor tissue plus uninvolved lung tissue from that same patient, and the uninvolved lung tissue was described as non-adjacent to the tumor. The same patients underwent several integrated assays, with TCR sequencing performed together with flow cytometry, multiplex immunofluorescence, RNA-seq, exome sequencing and proteomics. The overall ICON cohort comprised over 120 surgical patients with localized non-small cell lung cancer whose tumors were resected. A total of 55 or so patients were included in the paired tumor versus uninvolved lung comparison of immunoSEQ T-cell fraction. The investigation overall reported the following: Recurrence-free survival showed no association with tumor T-cell fraction measured by TCR sequencing (p = 0.61). Consistent with immunofluorescence CD3 counts, TCRbeta sequencing supported greater T cell infiltration in tumors than in uninvolved lung tissue. TCR-derived T-cell fraction did not differ between the flow cytometry-defined immunotypes IM1 (good prognosis) and IM2 (poor prognosis). Because different pieces of the same tissue were used for different assays, technical variation could not be separated from intratumor heterogeneity. Assay coverage varied across patients depending on available tissue quantity, so only a subset of the cohort had TCR sequencing.

The T-cell fraction in tumor and uninvolved lung tissue was obtained from TCR sequencing using the immunoSEQ assay. The study's own analysis went as follows. For survival analysis, patients were split into high (upper tertile) and low (lower two tertiles) T-cell fraction groups and compared by log-rank test. A signed-rank test was used to check for differences in T-cell fraction between paired tumor and uninvolved lung. TCRdb took this table from immuneACCESS and kept in-frame rearrangements with V and J called. Such tables lack part of the clones; where checked against another copy, unresolved V genes explain under half of the gap, and the rest is unexplained. V, J and clone size are those of that table, while D and trimming were read from the DNA. This sample has over 9,000 clones in its table, and around 83% of those were observed once. Over 6% of the sample comes from the top ten. ICON enrollment began in April 2016, and the last patient was enrolled in the second half of 2018. In a subcohort of 60 to 85 patients, fresh tumor and matched uninvolved tissue were collected for in-depth immune analyses, with TCR sequencing among those analyses. DNA for TCR sequencing was isolated from bulk tissue, and no cell sorting was done.

Counted from cysteine to phenylalanine, this CDR3 has 15 amino acids. The retained sequence is limited to the CDR3, 45 bases, with the frame set at the first base. The V and J ends are trimmed by 6 bases and 6 bases, leaving 18 bases between them. The germline V gene gives CDR1 as SNHLY and CDR2 as FYNNEI. On this clone itself: The antigen it binds to is not known. No base qualities exist here, and no much larger clone lies one base off it.

Source material: lung tumor tissue. The sequence was collected from a human donor with non-small cell lung cancer. The chain couples TRBV2 to TRBJ2-1, with TRBD1 as a weak D call on 5 bases. Here the CDR3 is given as CASSLGNRISNEQFF. The DNA sequence is given as TGTGCCAGCAGCCTAGGGAACAGGATTTCCAATGAGCAGTTCTTC.